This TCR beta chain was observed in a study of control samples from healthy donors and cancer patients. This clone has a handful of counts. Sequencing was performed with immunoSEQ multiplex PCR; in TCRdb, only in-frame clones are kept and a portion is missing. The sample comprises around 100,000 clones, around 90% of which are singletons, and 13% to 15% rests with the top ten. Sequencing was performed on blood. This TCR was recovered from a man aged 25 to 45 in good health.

CDR3 coding DNA: TGTGCCAGCAGCCCGGGCGCCCTAGCGGACGCTACGCAGTATTTT. Its translation is CASSPGALADATQYF. The chain joins TRBV7-7 to TRBJ2-3, with 7 bases lining up with TRBD2. The V gene end was trimmed by 5 bases and the J gene end by 8 bases; junction bases not matched to a gene: 13. Germline lookup yields CDR1 SSHAT and CDR2 FNYEAQ (reference sequence). The CDR3 sequence is 15 residues long.